This T cell receptor (beta chain) was found in a study of T cell repertoires in cytomegalovirus infection. Overall study: A matching HLA type, together with CMV infection, was signaled by public TCR beta signatures.

Details on this clonotype: The target antigen is unknown.

The germline V gene has CDR1 SQVTM and CDR2 ANQGSEA. The ends lost 1 base at V and 9 bases at J; junction bases unmatched: 6. This CDR3 has 13 amino acids. The study's findings and limits: There were carriers of CMV plus the relevant HLA, and cumulative public TCR beta family frequency identified them. Dominating the ex vivo response were TCR beta clonotypes that were CMV-specific and HLA-C-restricted.

MiXCR, run by TCRdb on the reads, gives a single entry per CDR3 protein. The sample includes some 180,000 distinct CDR3 sequences, roughly a fifth seen only once; the top ten take less than 3%. This clonotype was obtained from a human donor in good health (CMV status not recorded). Some clones in this sample may be carry-over from other donors' samples. This chain uses TRBV29-1 with TRBJ2-1; TRBD2 aligns across 7 bases. The sample taken for sequencing was PBMCs. The CDR3, as DNA: TGCAGCGTTGAAGCCTTATCGGGGGGTGAGCAGTTCTTC. It codes for CSVEALSGGEQFF.